These T cell receptor beta chains were read from a single sample in a study of T cells in Graves' hyperthyroidism and ophthalmopathy. TCRdb itself ran the multiplex PCR reads through MiXCR, one entry per CDR3 protein. The sample records 300,000 to 400,000 distinct CDR3 sequences, roughly 20% being singletons. The sequenced material came from blood. These receptors all come from a man younger than 35 with Graves' ophthalmopathy. Both conserved end residues are part of each CDR3. The D gene is left open where the match is weak. The size of a clone is reported for some rows only, either as once, few or many, or as a class for expanded clones.

>.|TRBV29-1|TRBD2|TRBJ2-7
CSVSKDGREQYF
TGCAGCGTTTCTAAGGACGGGAGGGAGCAGTACTTC
>.|TRBV10-3|TRBD2|TRBJ2-3
CAISAGGAADTQYF
TGTGCCATCAGCGCGGGGGGGGCCGCAGATACGCAGTATTTT
>.|TRBV6-5|TRBD2|TRBJ2-2
CASSYSLAGGPANTGELFF
TGTGCCAGCAGTTACTCCCTAGCGGGGGGGCCGGCGAACACCGGGGAGCTGTTTTTT
>.|TRBV28|.|TRBJ1-1
CASTSPENTEAFF
TGTGCCAGCACCTCCCCAGAGAACACTGAAGCTTTCTTT
>few|TRBV12-3/TRBV12-4|TRBD1|TRBJ1-5
CASSTGATRRPQHF
TGTGCCAGCAGTACAGGGGCCACGAGGCGGCCCCAGCATTTT
>few|TRBV24-1|TRBD1|TRBJ2-3
CATSDFTGGGTDTQYF
TGTGCCACCAGTGATTTTACAGGGGGCGGCACAGATACGCAGTATTTT
>many|TRBV20-1|TRBD1|TRBJ1-4
CSAYDRGRDEKLFF
TGCAGTGCATATGACAGGGGACGGGATGAAAAACTGTTTTTT
>few|TRBV12-3/TRBV12-4|TRBD1|TRBJ2-1
CASSPQGAYNEQFF
TGTGCCAGCAGTCCGCAGGGGGCCTACAATGAGCAGTTCTTC
>many|TRBV20-1|TRBD2|TRBJ2-5
CSARGTSGQETQYF
TGCAGTGCTAGAGGGACTAGCGGACAAGAGACCCAGTACTTC
>few|TRBV12-5|.|TRBJ2-3
CASGLSPTDTQYF
TGTGCTAGTGGTTTGTCTCCGACAGATACGCAGTATTTT
>.|TRBV11-2|TRBD1|TRBJ2-7
CASSPEGQGAAYEQYF
TGTGCCAGCAGCCCCGAGGGACAGGGGGCCGCCTACGAGCAGTACTTC
>many|TRBV13|TRBD1|TRBJ2-7
CASSLADRGSSYEQYF
TGTGCCAGCAGCTTAGCCGACAGGGGATCCTCCTACGAGCAGTACTTC
>many|TRBV2|.|TRBJ2-1
CASNNEQFF
TGTGCCAGCAATAATGAGCAGTTCTTC
>.|TRBV3-1|TRBD2|TRBJ2-5
CASSRATSGAETQYF
TGTGCCAGCAGCAGAGCTACTAGCGGGGCGGAGACCCAGTACTTC
>.|TRBV4-1|.|TRBJ1-5
CASSKGVAQPQHF
TGCGCCAGCAGCAAAGGGGTCGCTCAGCCCCAGCATTTT
>few|TRBV6-5|.|TRBJ2-1
CASSYGLGFGGSAYNEQFF
TGTGCCAGCAGTTACGGTCTTGGCTTTGGGGGGAGTGCCTACAATGAGCAGTTCTTC
>many|TRBV20-1|.|TRBJ1-1
CSARDWEGGTEAFF
TGCAGTGCTAGAGATTGGGAGGGGGGCACTGAAGCTTTCTTT
>.|TRBV19|.|TRBJ2-4
CASSILNIQYF
TGTGCCAGTAGTATCCTAAACATTCAGTACTTC
>few|TRBV20-1|.|TRBJ2-2
CSARESGGANTGELFF
TGCAGTGCTAGAGAATCCGGAGGGGCCAACACCGGGGAGCTGTTTTTT
>many|TRBV12-3/TRBV12-4|TRBD1|TRBJ1-1
CASTGQTGGSFF
TGTGCCAGCACAGGCCAAACAGGGGGATCTTTCTTT
>few|TRBV5-4|.|TRBJ2-1
CASSAQHEQFF
TGTGCCAGCAGCGCGCAACATGAGCAGTTCTTC
>.|TRBV4-3|.|TRBJ1-2
CASSQGQGFGYGYTF
TGCGCCAGCAGCCAAGGCCAGGGGTTTGGCTATGGCTACACCTTC
>many|TRBV20-1|.|TRBJ1-1
CGRRDTEAFF
TGCGGTAGGAGGGACACTGAAGCTTTCTTT
>few|TRBV29-1|.|TRBJ2-2
CSVEGLRGPNTGELFF
TGCAGCGTTGAAGGGTTGCGGGGCCCGAACACCGGGGAGCTGTTTTTT
>.|TRBV6-2/TRBV6-3|.|TRBJ1-1
CASGVGGRATEAFF
TGTGCCAGCGGGGTTGGAGGGAGGGCGACTGAAGCTTTCTTT
>many|TRBV6-1|.|TRBJ2-2
CASSKGQDTGELFF
TGTGCCAGCAGTAAGGGGCAGGACACCGGGGAGCTGTTTTTT
>few|TRBV2|.|TRBJ2-7
CATQTGTYEQYF
TGTGCCACCCAGACGGGTACCTACGAGCAGTACTTC
>many|TRBV3-1|TRBD1|TRBJ2-1
CASSQGTGRYNEQFF
TGTGCCAGCAGCCAAGGGACAGGGAGATACAATGAGCAGTTCTTC
>many|TRBV5-1|TRBD2|TRBJ2-2
CASSSGSGGTNTGELFF
TGCGCCAGCAGCTCGGGAAGCGGGGGGACGAACACCGGGGAGCTGTTTTTT
>few|TRBV18|.|TRBJ1-5
CASSPGQRALGNQPQHF
TGTGCCAGCTCACCAGGCCAAAGGGCACTCGGCAATCAGCCCCAGCATTTT
>.|TRBV19|.|TRBJ2-5
CATVGRGGQETQYF
TGTGCCACAGTAGGGCGGGGAGGACAAGAGACCCAGTACTTC
>few|TRBV12-3/TRBV12-4|.|TRBJ2-2
CASSLSRAGTGELFF
TGTGCCAGCAGTTTAAGCAGGGCCGGCACCGGGGAGCTGTTTTTT
>many|TRBV4-2|.|TRBJ2-1
CASSQGVSSYNEQFF
TGTGCCAGCAGCCAGGGGGTCAGCTCCTACAATGAGCAGTTCTTC
>many|TRBV2|.|TRBJ2-2
CASRSEGFWSGELFF
TGTGCCAGCAGGTCTGAGGGTTTTTGGTCCGGGGAGCTGTTTTTT
>.|TRBV28|TRBD1|TRBJ1-5
CASSDFDRGNWQPQHF
TGTGCCAGCAGTGACTTTGACAGGGGTAATTGGCAGCCCCAGCATTTT
>many|TRBV7-9|TRBD1|TRBJ2-7
CASTTPRGSSYEQYF
TGTGCCAGCACCACCCCCAGGGGGAGCTCCTACGAGCAGTACTTC
>.|TRBV12-3/TRBV12-4|.|TRBJ2-2
CASSLAAGLGIAGELFF
TGTGCCAGCAGTTTAGCGGCGGGGCTGGGTATCGCCGGGGAGCTGTTTTTT
>many|TRBV9|.|TRBJ2-3
CASSVVGGLTDTQYF
TGTGCCAGCAGCGTAGTCGGCGGGTTGACAGATACGCAGTATTTT
>.|TRBV7-3|.|TRBJ1-1
CASSLWGGGSNTEAFF
TGTGCCAGCAGCTTATGGGGTGGAGGATCAAACACTGAAGCTTTCTTT
>many|TRBV5-1|TRBD1|TRBJ1-5
CASSQTTGVDQPQHF
TGCGCCAGCAGCCAGACCACAGGGGTGGATCAGCCCCAGCATTTT
>.|TRBV10-3|.|TRBJ2-3
CAIKSSVGTDTQYF
TGTGCCATCAAATCCAGCGTTGGCACAGATACGCAGTATTTT